These 30 T cell receptor beta chains originate from one sample sequenced in a study of cytomegalovirus exposure and HLA in healthy donors. PCR employed 60 Vbeta and 13 Jbeta primers. Using immunoSEQ multiplex PCR, the repertoire was profiled, and TCRdb retains in-frame clones only, with some absent. This sample has 140,000 to 150,000 clones; roughly 80% occur once, and the top ten carry around 4.4%. The specimen was PBMCs. Receptors were obtained from a man aged 40-49 years in good health and CMV-seronegative.

This clone was recorded at least ten times. The J gene is TRBJ2-7, the V gene TRBV6-1; D possibly corresponds to TRBD1 (5 bases). The CDR3 length is 12 residues. V was shortened by 6 bases and J by 5 bases, with 11 bases between the two germline ends. Germline assignment: CDR1 MNHNS and CDR2 SASEGT. CDR3 sequence: CASRTAGNEQYF. DNA of the CDR3: TGTGCCAGCAGGACCGCAGGGAACGAGCAGTACTTC.

The V gene is TRBV5-1, the J gene TRBJ2-5; the D gene is possibly TRBD2 (5 bases). The CDR3 contains 17 residues. V shed 0 bases and J shed 4 bases, with 19 bases lying between them. Germline lookup yields CDR1 SGHRS and CDR2 YFSETQ. The CDR3 loop reads CASSLGPQRGSGETQYF. CDR3 DNA: TGCGCCAGCAGCTTGGGCCCCCAGCGAGGGTCCGGAGAGACCCAGTACTTC.

This chain links TRBV6-5 with TRBJ1-5, with D hard to call. CDR3 length equals 13 residues. V lost 8 bases and J lost 5, with 13 bases in between. Germline lookup yields CDR1 MNHEY and CDR2 SVGAGI. In nucleotides, the CDR3 is TGTGCCAGCGGTGACAAGGTCCATCAGCCCCAGCATTTT. It translates to CASGDKVHQPQHF.

The chain has TRBV19 and TRBJ1-6; the D is unclear. The CDR3 is 15 amino acids. Trimming removed 3 bases at V and 5 bases at J, with 11 bases between. Looked up from germline, CDR1 is LNHDA and CDR2 is SQIVND (reference sequence). As DNA, the CDR3 is TGTGCCAGTAGTATTAATCAGTTGGATAATTCACCCCTCCACTTT. Protein product: CASSINQLDNSPLHF.

This chain uses TRBV25-1 with TRBJ1-6; 7 bases align to TRBD1. Germline V lookup: CDR1 MGHDK, CDR2 SYGVNS. The length of the CDR3 is 15 residues. With 2 bases clipped from V and 8 bases from J, the junction kept 6 bases outside the gene matches. CDR3 nucleotides: TGTGCCAGCAGTGAAAGACAGGGAATACATTCACCCCTCCACTTT. Translated, it gives CASSERQGIHSPLHF. Drawing the rest from reference TRBV25-1 and TRBJ1-6, the complete variable domain is EADIYQTPRYLVIGTGKKITLECSQTMGHDKMYWYQQDPGMELHLIHYSYGVNSTEKGDLSSESTVSRIRTEHFPLTLESARPSHTSQYLCASSERQGIHSPLHFGNGTRLTVT.

The chain couples TRBV28 to TRBJ2-5, with TRBD1 matching 7 bases. The CDR3 covers 15 residues. Germline V gene data show CDR1 as MDHEN and CDR2 as SYDVKM. V lost 4 bases to trimming and J lost 5 bases; unmatched junction nucleotides: 10. CDR3 protein: CASSSPRGPGETQYF. The CDR3, as DNA: TGTGCCAGCAGTTCCCCAAGGGGGCCGGGGGAGACCCAGTACTTC.

This chain links TRBV7-9 with TRBJ1-4, with D possibly TRBD1 on 6 matching bases. V was shortened by 5 bases and J by 8 bases, with 12 bases between the two germline ends. CDR3 size: 13 residues. Germline V gene lookup returns CDR1 SEHNR and CDR2 FQNEAQ (reference sequence). The CDR3 nucleotides are TGTGCCAGCAGCCTAGGACAGACCGAAAAACTGTTTTTT. This gives the protein CASSLGQTEKLFF.

The chain carries TRBV5-4 and TRBJ2-7; a weak D match, TRBD1 (6 bases). Germline V gene lookup returns CDR1 SGHNT and CDR2 YYREEE (reference sequence). The length of the CDR3 is 13 residues. The V and J ends lost 5 bases and 6 bases respectively, with 15 bases between them. Here the CDR3 reads CASRSRPGAEQYF. The CDR3, as DNA: TGTGCCAGCAGGTCCCGGCCAGGGGCCGAGCAGTACTTC.

The chain is built from TRBV28 and TRBJ1-2, with 7 nucleotides matching TRBD1. This CDR3 spans 13 amino acids. Germline CDR1 is MDHEN and CDR2 is SYDVKM. The V and J ends lost 6 bases and 3 bases, in that order; junction bases with no gene match: 4. CDR3 loop: CASRETGYYGYTF. CDR3 in DNA: TGTGCCAGCAGAGAGACAGGGTACTATGGCTACACCTTC.

The V gene is TRBV2, the J gene TRBJ2-5, with 8 bases fitting TRBD1. The CDR3 consists of 13 residues. J gave up 4 bases and V 5 bases, and 3 bases lay outside the gene matches. Germline V lookup: CDR1 SNHLY, CDR2 FYNNEI. CDR3 nucleotides: TGTGCCAGCAGTTTACAGGGGGGAGAGACCCAGTACTTC. Translation gives CASSLQGGETQYF.

This chain connects TRBV7-6 to TRBJ2-3, with D perhaps TRBD2 (7 bases). The CDR3 length is 13 residues. The germline V gene encodes CDR1 SGHVS and CDR2 FNYEAQ. Deletions cut 7 bases from V and 5 bases from J, with 13 bases between. The CDR3 region has the DNA TGTGCCAGCACCAAGGGAGGGGGAGATACGCAGTATTTT. This codes for CASTKGGGDTQYF.

The chain employs TRBV15 and TRBJ1-5; D may be TRBD1 (6 bases). The CDR3 consists of 16 residues. V lost 0 bases, J lost 5 bases, and 14 bases lay in between. In germline, CDR1 is LNHNV, CDR2 YYDKDF (reference sequence). CDR3 sequence reads: CATSRELTGGHQPQHF. DNA for the CDR3: TGTGCCACCAGCAGAGAACTGACAGGTGGGCATCAGCCCCAGCATTTT.

The chain is built from TRBV2 and TRBJ2-7; perhaps TRBD2 as D (6 bases). The CDR3 runs 16 residues. With 6 bases removed from V and 3 bases from J, the gap between germline ends came to 21 bases. CDR1 is SNHLY, CDR2 FYNNEI, per germline. The CDR3 region is CASSSRSVAALYEQYF. The CDR3 coding sequence is TGTGCCAGCAGCAGTAGGTCGGTAGCGGCCCTCTACGAGCAGTACTTC.

The rearrangement joins TRBV5-1 to TRBJ2-7; the D gene is possibly TRBD1 (5 bases). CDR1 SGHRS and CDR2 YFSETQ come from the germline V gene. Trimming pared 4 bases from V and 7 bases from J, leaving 18 bases between. This CDR3 has 14 amino acids. The CDR3 reads CASSLSRVEREQYF. DNA of the CDR3: TGCGCCAGCAGCCTCAGCAGGGTGGAGAGAGAGCAGTACTTC.

The J gene is TRBJ1-2, the V gene TRBV5-4, with 8 bases identical to TRBD1. The CDR3 has 16 residues. The V gene's germline CDR1 is SGHNT and CDR2 YYREEE (reference sequence). V trimming: 5 bases; J trimming: 6 bases; junction bases outside the gene matches: 15. The CDR3 spells CASRLPGTGRRNGYTF. As DNA, the CDR3 is TGTGCCAGCAGACTACCCGGGACAGGCAGAAGAAATGGCTACACCTTC.

J is TRBJ1-1 and V is TRBV7-3; TRBD1 is a possible D gene (6 bases). The germline V and J ends were trimmed by 2 bases and 1 base, with 14 bases remaining between them. Germline V lookup: CDR1 SGHTA, CDR2 FQGTGA. The CDR3 sequence is 16 residues long. The CDR3 spells CASSLSPGHRNTEAFF. CDR3 nucleotide sequence: TGTGCCAGCAGCTTATCCCCGGGACACAGGAACACTGAAGCTTTCTTT.

The chain uses TRBV6-5 and TRBJ2-5, with TRBD1 identical over 7 bases. The J call is doubtful: the DNA matches TRBJ2-7 better. The CDR3 is 13 residues long. CDR1 and CDR2 from the germline V gene are MNHEY and SVGAGI. The CDR3 protein is CASRGTETYEQYF. CDR3 nucleotide sequence: TGTGCCAGCAGAGGGACAGAGACCTACGAGCAGTACTTC.

The chain employs TRBV7-9 and TRBJ2-5; TRBD1 agrees at 7 bases. The J call could be wrong; TRBJ2-7 is a better fit for the DNA end. Looked up from germline, CDR1 is SEHNR and CDR2 is FQNEAQ (reference sequence). The CDR3 runs to 13 residues. As DNA, the CDR3 is TGTGCCAGCAGCCCGAGGGGGCCAGACGAGCAGTACTTC. It translates to CASSPRGPDEQYF.

V is TRBV5-4 and J is TRBJ2-1, with unresolved D. V gave up 0 bases and J gave up 5 bases, with 9 bases separating them. CDR1 and CDR2 from the germline V gene are SGHNT and YYREEE (reference sequence). This CDR3 spans 14 amino acids. CDR3 in DNA: TGTGCCAGCAGCTTGGTCGGCGGCGACAATGAGCAGTTCTTC. It is translated as CASSLVGGDNEQFF.

The V gene is TRBV4-3, the J gene TRBJ1-3, with 7 bases lining up with TRBD1. V lost 4 bases and J lost 2; bases outside the gene matches: 2. This CDR3 has 14 amino acids. The germline CDR1 and CDR2 sequences are LGHNA and YSLEER. The CDR3 is CASSRQGTGNTIYF. As DNA, the CDR3 is TGCGCCAGCAGCCGACAGGGAACTGGAAACACCATATATTTT.

The J gene is TRBJ2-5, the V gene TRBV19, with a tentative D call TRBD1 (6 bases). With 5 bases removed from V and 5 bases from J, the gap between germline ends came to 15 bases. Germline CDR1 and CDR2: LNHDA and SQIVND (reference sequence). CDR3 length equals 14 residues. CDR3 protein: CASSLPQGSETQYF. CDR3 DNA: TGTGCCAGTAGTCTACCACAGGGATCTGAGACCCAGTACTTC.

This chain connects TRBV6-5 to TRBJ2-7; 9 nucleotides line up with TRBD2. The ends lost 6 bases at V and 5 bases at J; junction bases unmatched: 11. This CDR3 spans 15 amino acids. Germline V lookup: CDR1 MNHEY, CDR2 SVGAGI. The CDR3: CASRVAGAPSDEQYF. Here the CDR3 DNA reads TGTGCCAGCAGAGTAGCGGGGGCGCCTTCCGACGAGCAGTACTTC.

The chain joins TRBV9 to TRBJ1-1; tentatively, D is TRBD1 (6 bases). From germline, CDR1 is SGDLS and CDR2 YYNGEE. V dropped 3 bases and J dropped 4 bases, with 13 bases sitting between them. This CDR3 spans 14 amino acids. The CDR3 DNA follows: TGTGCCAGCAGCGCAAAACAGGGAAGCACTGAAGCTTTCTTT. It specifies CASSAKQGSTEAFF.

This clone came up once. This chain uses TRBV10-3 with TRBJ1-1, with 9 bases aligning to TRBD1. Germline V gives CDR1 ENHRY, CDR2 SYGVKD. This CDR3 has 14 amino acids. The V segment lost 6 bases and the J segment 1 base; nucleotides outside the gene matches: 3. The CDR3 DNA follows: TGTGCCATCAGAGGGACAGGGAAGAACACTGAAGCTTTCTTT. Amino acid sequence: CAIRGTGKNTEAFF.

The chain recombines TRBV5-1 with TRBJ2-3; 8 bases match TRBD1. The CDR3 has 17 amino acids. The V gene's germline CDR1 is SGHRS and CDR2 YFSETQ. Trimming took 4 bases from V and 4 from J; bases not matched to a gene: 14. The CDR3 DNA reads as TGCGCCAGCAGCCCAATGGCGTCCAGGGGGCACGCAGATACGCAGTATTTT. Amino acids: CASSPMASRGHADTQYF.

The gene calls are TRBV7-3 and TRBJ2-6; 7 bases fit TRBD1. Per germline, CDR1 SGHTA and CDR2 FQGTGA. The length of the CDR3 is 19 residues. Germline trimming cut 5 bases from V and 2 bases from J; bases unmatched to any gene: 15. CDR3 sequence (DNA): TGTGCCAGCAGCGATCAAAGCCGAATGACAGGGCCTGGGGCCAACGTCCTGACTTTC. Protein: CASSDQSRMTGPGANVLTF.

The rearrangement links TRBV5-1 to TRBJ1-2, with 9 bases that match TRBD1. The trim removed 10 bases at V and 8 bases at J, leaving 9 bases unmatched. This CDR3 has 12 amino acids. CDR1 and CDR2 from the germline V gene are SGHRS and YFSETQ. CDR3 nucleotides: TGCGCCGGCCGGGACAGGGTACTAGGCTACACCTTC. As protein: CAGRDRVLGYTF.

The chain uses TRBV7-9 and TRBJ2-5, with a weak D call TRBD1 (6 bases). CDR1 is SEHNR, CDR2 FQNEAQ, per germline (reference sequence). CDR3 length: 14 residues. Trimming removed 10 bases from V and 4 bases from J, with 19 bases in between. CDR3 loop: CATMDRGLGETQYF. CDR3 bases: TGTGCCACCATGGACAGAGGGCTTGGAGAGACCCAGTACTTC. The entire variable domain, with the rest obtained from reference TRBV7-9 and TRBJ2-5, is as follows: DTGVSQNPRHKITKRGQNVTFRCDPISEHNRLYWYRQTLGQGPEFLTYFQNEAQLEKSRLLSDRFSAERPKGSFSTLEIQRTEQGDSAMYLCATMDRGLGETQYFGPGTRLLVL.

This clone was found a few times. This sample includes further DNA sequences coding for the same CDR3. The chain employs TRBV7-8 and TRBJ2-1; D uncertain. Between the trimmed V and J ends, which lost 4 bases and 6 bases, there was a span of 7 bases. Looked up from germline, CDR1 is SGHVS and CDR2 is FQNEAQ. The length of the CDR3 is 12 residues. The CDR3 is CASSSNINEQFF. CDR3 in DNA: TGTGCCAGCAGCTCGAACATCAATGAGCAGTTCTTC.

The V and J genes are TRBV15 and TRBJ1-2, with D perhaps TRBD1 (5 bases). Trimming shortened V by 0 bases and J by 6 bases, and 11 bases separated the two germline ends. The CDR3 length is 14 residues. Germline V CDR1 and CDR2: LNHNV, YYDKDF (reference sequence). CDR3 amino acids: CATSRDPRGDGYTF. DNA of the CDR3: TGTGCCACCAGCAGAGATCCCCGGGGGGATGGCTACACCTTC.